This TCR beta chain came from a study of shared clonotypes between healthy human individuals. Study-level findings and limits: Generation probabilities of non-shared clonotypes were lower (relative to those shared by all four donors). Despite large depth, sorted-subset datasets appeared incompletely sequenced. The donor pool, a small one, limited the genetic and exposure-history diversity represented.

Of note for this clone: Its antigen is undetermined.

The study drew all its donors from Caucasian adults living in Nashville, Tennessee. V shed 5 bases and J 2 bases; nucleotides not matched to a gene: 6. There are 15 residues in the CDR3. Germline CDR1 and CDR2: MNHEY and SVGAGI. The repertoire was sequenced with immunoSEQ multiplex PCR; TCRdb's copy has only in-frame clones and lacks some. The table includes 1.4 million or so clones, roughly 98.5% detected once. The receptor was derived from a man aged 25 to 40 in good health. Source material: naive CD4+ T cells sorted from blood. Subset: CD45RA+ positively selected. The chain carries TRBV6-5 and TRBJ1-5, with TRBD1 matching over 7 bases. CDR3 DNA sequence: TGTGCCAGCAGTCGCCAGGGGGGGCGCAATCAGCCCCAGCATTTT. It is translated as CASSRQGGRNQPQHF.